These 12 T cell receptor beta chains came from one sample sequenced in a study of identical twins. MiXCR was run by TCRdb on the 5' RACE reads, yielding one entry per CDR3 protein. The sample lists more than 1.5 million distinct CDR3 sequences; 25% to 35% were seen once. The specimen sequenced was cord blood. All receptors come from a newborn girl in good health.

The V call is TRBV20-1, the J call TRBJ2-2, with D uncertain. V lost 3 bases and J 2 bases, leaving 10 bases between the germline ends. Germline-derived CDR1 and CDR2 are DFQATT and SNEGSKA (reference sequence). CDR3 length: 14 amino acids. CDR3 sequence reads: CSASAKTNTGELFF. DNA for the CDR3: TGCAGTGCTAGTGCCAAAACTAACACCGGGGAGCTGTTTTTT.

The chain couples TRBV6-5 to TRBJ1-5; unclear D gene. The CDR3 sequence is 14 residues long. CDR1 and CDR2 (germline): MNHEY, SVGAGI. Trimming cost V 2 bases and J 3 bases, with 8 bases left between them. CDR3 bases: TGTGCCAGCAGTTACGCGATCCACAATCAGCCCCAGCATTTT. This translates into CASSYAIHNQPQHF.

V gene TRBV27 combines with J gene TRBJ2-1; 15 nucleotides align to TRBD2. The better agreement between TRBJ2-7 and the DNA end casts doubt on the J call. The CDR3 loop spans 16 amino acids. Germline CDR1 reads MNHEY; CDR2 reads SMNVEV (reference sequence). CDR3 in amino acids: CASRGLAGGPYNEQYF. Here the CDR3 DNA reads TGTGCCAGCAGGGGACTAGCGGGGGGTCCCTACAATGAGCAGTACTTC.

The chain uses TRBV20-1 and TRBJ2-3; 9 nucleotides align to TRBD2. The CDR3 sequence is 14 residues long. CDR1 DFQATT and CDR2 SNEGSKA come from the germline V gene (reference sequence). The V and J ends lost 6 bases and 7 bases, in that order; junction bases with no gene match: 11. CDR3 in DNA: TGCAGTGCCCTACTAGTAGCGGGAGCTAATACGCAGTATTTT. This translates into CSALLVAGANTQYF.

The chain employs TRBV5-1 and TRBJ2-7; TRBD1 matches at 9 bases. Germline V lookup: CDR1 SGHRS, CDR2 YFSETQ. Trimming removed 0 bases from V and 5 bases from J; junction bases left unmatched: 3. The CDR3 spans 14 residues. CDR3 in amino acids: CASSLGDRANEQYF. In nucleotides, the CDR3 is TGCGCCAGCAGCTTGGGGGACAGGGCCAACGAGCAGTACTTC.

The chain couples TRBV18 to TRBJ2-5, with D hard to call. This CDR3 contains 13 residues. The V and J ends lost 0 bases and 5 bases respectively, with 7 bases between them. The germline gives CDR1 KGHSH, CDR2 LQKENI. The CDR3 DNA sequence: TGTGCCAGCTCACCACCTTTTGAGGAGACCCAGTACTTC. Residues: CASSPPFEETQYF. Filled out from reference TRBV18 and TRBJ2-5, the complete variable domain reads NAGVMQNPRHLVRRRGQEARLRCSPMKGHSHVYWYRQLPEEGLKFMVYLQKENIIDESGMPKERFSAEFPKEGPSILRIQQVVRGDSAAYFCASSPPFEETQYFGPGTRLLVL.

This clonotype was seen a few times. The chain uses TRBV10-3 and TRBJ2-1; 9 bases align to TRBD2. The germline V gene has CDR1 ENHRY and CDR2 SYGVKD. There are 14 residues in the CDR3. V dropped 4 bases and J dropped 10; count of bases not matched to a gene: 8. In DNA form, the CDR3 reads TGTGCCATCAGTGCGTCGAGCGGGAGGCCAGAGCAGTTCTTC. Translation: CAISASSGRPEQFF.

V is TRBV12-3 or TRBV12-4 and J is TRBJ1-2; D is perhaps TRBD1 (6 bases). The CDR3 runs 14 residues. Trimming took off 6 bases at V and 3 bases at J, with 14 bases between the two ends. CDR3 nucleotide sequence: TGTGCCAGCAGCCGACAGGCGCTTGACTATGGCTACACCTTC. Translation gives CASSRQALDYGYTF.

The sample holds a few counts of this clonotype. Because the CDR3's place on the DNA is in doubt, the DNA is left out and the CDR3 is given as listed by TCRdb. The chain is built from TRBV21-1 and TRBJ1-6. TRBV21-1 is reported as a pseudogene. Termini included, the CDR3 measures 15 amino acids. CDR3 sequence: CASSKWGEGNSPLHF.

A remark on this clonotype: A much larger clone differs from this one at a single base, so this may be a read error. J is TRBJ2-3 and V is TRBV5-1, with D unclear. The CDR3 runs 13 residues. Trimming left V 5 bases short and J 8 bases short, with 15 bases between. Germline V gene data show CDR1 as SGHRS and CDR2 as YFSETQ. CDR3 loop: CASSPRVAGTQYF. The CDR3 DNA follows: TGCGCCAGCAGTCCCCGGGTGGCAGGTACGCAGTATTTT.

The chain joins TRBV5-8 to TRBJ2-5, with 8 positions matching TRBD2. The CDR3 runs 16 residues. CDR1 is SGHTS and CDR2 is YDEGEE in the germline V gene. The V and J ends lost 1 base and 2 bases, in that order; junction bases with no gene match: 7. Written as DNA, the CDR3 is TGTGCCAGCAGCTTGATCCCTAGCGGGCGACAAGAGACCCAGTACTTC. It yields the protein CASSLIPSGRQETQYF.

V gene TRBV11-2 combines with J gene TRBJ1-2; D not resolved. Germline V lookup: CDR1 SGHAT, CDR2 FQNNGV. The length of the CDR3 is 12 residues. V lost 1 base to trimming and J lost 6 bases, with 6 bases between them. This chain's CDR3 is CASSLAQNGYTF. Here the CDR3 DNA reads TGTGCCAGCAGCTTAGCCCAAAATGGCTACACCTTC.